The clone carrying this TCR beta chain occurred many times. Trimming left V 0 bases short and J 0 bases short, with 7 bases between. This CDR3 region has 15 residues. Germline CDR1 reads SGDLS; CDR2 reads YYNGEE. This entry comes from a study of shared clonotypes between healthy human individuals. The method was immunoSEQ multiplex PCR; TCRdb's version includes in-frame clones alone and lacks a portion of them. The table records 950,000 to 1,100,000 clones, around 78% of them present only once. This chain links TRBV9 with TRBJ1-3, with D unresolved. The sample consisted of memory CD4+ T cells from PBMCs. Indicated subset: CD45RA-negative fraction. The receptor comes from a man younger than 30 in good health. Some clones in this sample may be carry-over from other donors' samples. CDR3 loop: CASSVGGHSGNTIYF. DNA for the CDR3: TGTGCCAGCAGCGTAGGAGGTCACTCTGGAAACACCATATATTTT.